This TCR beta chain was found in a study of T cells in tumors after PD-1 blockade. Study at large: Each patient got pembrolizumab 200 mg every 3 weeks or cemiplimab 350 mg every 2 weeks.

CDR1 and CDR2 from the germline V gene are SGHTA and FQGNSA. Between the trimmed V and J ends, which lost 4 bases and 4 bases, there was a span of 16 bases. The CDR3 loop spans 16 amino acids. Sequencing used immunoSEQ multiplex PCR; TCRdb keeps in-frame clones, though not all of them. The sample consists of 30,000 to 40,000 clones, around four fifths of them appearing once. The chain carries TRBV7-2 and TRBJ2-2; tentative D call: TRBD2 (5 bases). This sample comprised PBMCs, obtained before anti-PD-1 treatment. This TCR was recovered from a human donor with basal cell carcinoma. The CDR3 nucleotides are TGTGCCAGCAGCTCCGCCCCAGCGGCGGGCACCGGGGAGCTGTTTTTT. Amino acid sequence: CASSSAPAAGTGELFF.